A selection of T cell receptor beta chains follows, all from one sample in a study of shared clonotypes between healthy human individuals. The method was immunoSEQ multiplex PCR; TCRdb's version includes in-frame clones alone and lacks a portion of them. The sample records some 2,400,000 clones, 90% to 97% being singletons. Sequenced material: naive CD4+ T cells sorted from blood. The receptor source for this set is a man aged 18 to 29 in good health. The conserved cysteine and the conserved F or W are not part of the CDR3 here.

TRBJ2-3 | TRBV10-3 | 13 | AITPRTDGTDTQY
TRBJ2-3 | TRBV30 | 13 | AWGVAGKRPDTQY
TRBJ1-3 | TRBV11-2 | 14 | ASSLGGRGPGNTIY
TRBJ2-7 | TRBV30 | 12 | AWSELVRGYEQY
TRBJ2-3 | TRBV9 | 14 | ASSPGVLARIEAQY
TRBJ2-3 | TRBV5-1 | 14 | ASSAGTGLRADTQY
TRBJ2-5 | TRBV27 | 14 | ASSLDRDYMRETQY
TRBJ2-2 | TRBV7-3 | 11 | ASSPGTGGELF
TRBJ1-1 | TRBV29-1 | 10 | SAEGGVTEAF
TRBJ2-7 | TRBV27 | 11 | ASRLDRDYEQY
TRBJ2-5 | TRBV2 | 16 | ASSVVGSSGGLGGTQY
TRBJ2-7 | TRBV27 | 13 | ASSLRDGLYYEQY
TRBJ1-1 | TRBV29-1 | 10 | SVGGVNTEAF
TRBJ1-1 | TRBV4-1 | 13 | ASSRTGQLNTEAF
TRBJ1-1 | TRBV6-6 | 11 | ASSPWTGAEAF
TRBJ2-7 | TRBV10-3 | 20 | AISESHQPNQRQEFHPYEQY
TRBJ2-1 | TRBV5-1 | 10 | ASSAPSGSRF
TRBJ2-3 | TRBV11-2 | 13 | ASSLDRLVTDTQY
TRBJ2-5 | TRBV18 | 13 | ASSLSTGGRETQY
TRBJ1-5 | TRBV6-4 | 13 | ASSDVGEENQPQH
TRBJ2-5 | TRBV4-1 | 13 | ASSHRGEGPETQY
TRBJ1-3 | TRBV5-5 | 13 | ASSLEVRGGNTIY
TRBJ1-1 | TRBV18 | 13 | ASSRLGTVNTEAF
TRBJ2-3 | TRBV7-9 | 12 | ASSFTGGTDTQY
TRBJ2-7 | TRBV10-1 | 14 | ASSESTTSGTYEQY
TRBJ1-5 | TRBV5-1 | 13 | ASSLGTGANQPQH
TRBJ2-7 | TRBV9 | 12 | ASSGGQGSYEQY
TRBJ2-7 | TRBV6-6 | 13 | ASSYSEPGQYEQY
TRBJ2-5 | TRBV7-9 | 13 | ASSLRMGDQETQY
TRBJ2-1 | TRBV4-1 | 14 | ASSQEELAGFNEQF